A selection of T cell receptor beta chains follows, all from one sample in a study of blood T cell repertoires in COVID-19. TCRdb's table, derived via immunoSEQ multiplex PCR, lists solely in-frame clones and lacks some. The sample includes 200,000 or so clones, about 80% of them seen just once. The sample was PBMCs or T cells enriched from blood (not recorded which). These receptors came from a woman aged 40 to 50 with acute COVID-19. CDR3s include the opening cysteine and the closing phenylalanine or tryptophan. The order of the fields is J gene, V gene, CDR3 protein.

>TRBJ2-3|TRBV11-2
CASSFGQGFYDTQYF
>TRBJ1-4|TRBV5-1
CARMDRATNEKLFF
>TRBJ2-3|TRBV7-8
CASSQDWGGTDTQYF
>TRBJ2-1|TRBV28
CASRIGGVYNEQFF
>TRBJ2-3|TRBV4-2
CASSQALAGGAYTQYF
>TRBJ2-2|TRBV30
CGWAGGNKNTGELFF
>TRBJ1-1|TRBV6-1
CASSEGTFNTEAFF
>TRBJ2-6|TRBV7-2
CASSLPRGANVLTF
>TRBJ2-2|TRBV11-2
CASSLEAVMNTGELFF
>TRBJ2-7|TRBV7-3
CASSLTPETGQYF
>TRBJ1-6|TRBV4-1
CASSQDWQYNSPLHF
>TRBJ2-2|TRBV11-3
CASSPFANTGELFF
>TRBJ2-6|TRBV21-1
CASSKKSPLSGANVLTF
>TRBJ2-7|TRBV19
CASSMSSGSPYEQYF
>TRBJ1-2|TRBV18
CASSNDRGSSGYTF
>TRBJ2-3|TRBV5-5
CASSLGSRVGTDTQYF
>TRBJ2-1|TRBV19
CASNQLASHEQFF
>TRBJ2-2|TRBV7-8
CASSLGTRNTGELFF
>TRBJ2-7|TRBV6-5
CASSYERGSEQYF
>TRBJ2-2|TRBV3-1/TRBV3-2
CASSRLVSTGELFF
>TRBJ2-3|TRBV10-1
CASSETSGAGADTQYF
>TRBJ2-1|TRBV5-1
CASSLASGRAFDNEQFF